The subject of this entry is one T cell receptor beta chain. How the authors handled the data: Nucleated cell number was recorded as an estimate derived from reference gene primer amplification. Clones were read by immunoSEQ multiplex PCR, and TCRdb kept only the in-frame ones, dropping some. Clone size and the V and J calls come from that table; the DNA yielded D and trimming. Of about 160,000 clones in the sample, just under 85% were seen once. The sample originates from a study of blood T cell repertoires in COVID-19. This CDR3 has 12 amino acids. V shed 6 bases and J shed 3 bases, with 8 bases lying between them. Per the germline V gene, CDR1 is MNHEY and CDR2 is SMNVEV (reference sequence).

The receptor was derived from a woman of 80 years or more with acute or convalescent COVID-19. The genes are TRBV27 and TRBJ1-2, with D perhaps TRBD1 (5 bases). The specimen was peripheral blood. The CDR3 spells CASRGLDYGYTF. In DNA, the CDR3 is TGTGCCAGCAGGGGGCTAGACTATGGCTACACCTTC.